What follows are 28 T cell receptor beta chains derived from one specimen sequenced in a study of CD8+CD57+ T cells in acquired aplastic anemia. Genomic DNA acted as the template from which TCR beta VDJ combination and CDR3 sequence profiling were carried out. Via MiXCR, TCRdb re-called the reads, giving one row per CDR3 protein. The repertoire holds a few hundred thousand distinct CDR3 sequences, with 65% to 75% as singletons. The sequenced sample consisted of sorted CD4+, CD8+, or CD8+CD57+ T cells (not recorded which) from PBMCs. Source of these receptors: a human donor in good health, serving as a control.

V gene TRBV20-1 combines with J gene TRBJ2-5, with a weak D call TRBD1 (5 bases). Germline CDR1 and CDR2: DFQATT and SNEGSKA (reference sequence). This CDR3 region has 13 residues. Trimming took 5 bases from V and 3 from J, leaving 13 bases between them. Here the CDR3 reads CSAGSTVEETQYF. The CDR3 DNA follows: TGCAGTGCTGGGTCGACAGTCGAAGAGACCCAGTACTTC.

This clonotype has ten or more counts. The chain links TRBV2 to TRBJ2-5, with 11 bases fitting TRBD2. CDR3 length equals 15 residues. V lost 8 bases to trimming and J lost 2 bases; unmatched junction nucleotides: 7. Per the germline V gene, CDR1 is SNHLY and CDR2 is FYNNEI. The CDR3 spells CASGTTSGGQETQYF. The CDR3 coding sequence is TGTGCCAGCGGTACCACTAGCGGGGGACAAGAGACCCAGTACTTC.

Concerning this clonotype: One junction end does not reproduce the germline sequence, and a read error may be involved. V gene TRBV7-2 combines with J gene TRBJ2-5, with D perhaps TRBD2 (6 bases). CDR1 and CDR2 from the germline V gene are SGHTA and FQGNSA. The CDR3 extends over 13 amino acids. The CDR3 DNA is TGTGCCAGCAGCCGGCAGGGAAGAGGGACTGAAGCCTTC. This codes for CASSRQGRGTEAF.

This clonotype appeared many times. The chain has TRBV19 and TRBJ1-2, with 8 bases lining up with TRBD1. The J segment lost 2 bases and the V segment lost 7 bases, leaving 3 bases of the junction unmatched. Germline values: CDR1 LNHDA, CDR2 SQIVND (reference sequence). CDR3 size: 13 residues. For the CDR3, the DNA is TGTGCCAGTACCCGGACAGGGAACTATGGCTACACCTTC. It codes for CASTRTGNYGYTF. The full variable domain, completed using reference TRBV19 and TRBJ1-2, is DGGITQSPKYLFRKEGQNVTLSCEQNLNHDAMYWYRQDPGQGLRLIYYSQIVNDFQKGDIAEGYSVSREKKESFPLTVTSAQKNPTAFYLCASTRTGNYGYTFGSGTRLTVV.

The table lists this clonotype with many counts. V and J are TRBV11-2 and TRBJ1-1; tentatively, D is TRBD1 (5 bases). Trimming left V 4 bases short and J 7 bases short, with 16 bases between. CDR1 is SGHAT, CDR2 FQNNGV, per germline. The CDR3 totals 14 residues. In DNA form, the CDR3 reads TGTGCCAGCAGCTCATTACTTCGAGGGGTTGAAGCTTTCTTT. Amino acids: CASSSLLRGVEAFF.

Comment on this clonotype: Lacking the conserved final phenylalanine or tryptophan, this CDR3 likely reflects a read error. V gene TRBV29-1 combines with J gene TRBJ2-3, with 7 bases matching TRBD2. The CDR3 totals 14 residues. Germline V CDR1 and CDR2: SQVTM, ANQGSEA. The trim removed 3 bases at V and 6 bases at J, leaving 9 bases unmatched. CDR3 nucleotide sequence: TGCAGCGTTGACGGGGCTAGCGGAAGGGATACGCAGTATCTT. Protein product: CSVDGASGRDTQYL.

This clonotype was seen at least ten times. The chain couples TRBV20-1 to TRBJ1-2; 7 bases line up with TRBD1. In germline, CDR1 is DFQATT, CDR2 SNEGSKA (reference sequence). The CDR3 spans 13 residues. J was trimmed by 6 bases and V by 0 bases; bases with no gene match: 4. The DNA for the CDR3 is TGCAGTGCTAGAGAAGGGGGCAGAGATGGCTACACCTTC. Translation: CSAREGGRDGYTF.

This clonotype was counted only a few times. At one boundary the junction diverges from the germline segment, which might be a read error. The CDR3 nucleotides read TGTGCTAGCAGCTTCGGGGTCGGGGGATCCTTCAATGAGTTC. Translating gives CASSFGVGGSFNEF. This chain links TRBV7-7 with TRBJ2-7, with a possible D match to TRBD2 (6 bases). The CDR3 spans 14 residues. Germline CDR1 is SSHAT and CDR2 is FNYEAQ (reference sequence).

This clonotype was seen once. The chain links TRBV14 to TRBJ2-3; D is uncertain. The CDR3 extends over 14 amino acids. Per germline, CDR1 SGHDN and CDR2 FVKESK. V lost 6 bases to trimming and J lost 15 bases, with 25 bases between them. In DNA form, the CDR3 reads TGTGCCAGCAGGGATGGGGATTTGGAGACTCCGTACTATTTT. This encodes CASRDGDLETPYYF.

This clonotype was counted at least ten times. The chain couples TRBV29-1 to TRBJ1-2; unclear D gene. V was pared by 4 bases and J by 3 bases, with 6 bases between. Germline V lookup: CDR1 SQVTM, CDR2 ANQGSEA. The CDR3 sequence is 11 residues long. In nucleotides, the CDR3 is TGCAGCGTTGGGACCGACTATGGCTACACCTTC. Translation gives CSVGTDYGYTF. Full variable domain (remainder filled in from reference TRBV29-1 and TRBJ1-2): SAVISQKPSRDICQRGTSLTIQCQVDSQVTMMFWYRQQPGQSLTLIATANQGSEATYESGFVIDKFPISRPNLTFSTLTVSNMSPEDSSIYLCSVGTDYGYTFGSGTRLTVV.

A note on this clonotype: Germline and junction disagree at one end, which may indicate a read error. The V gene is TRBV7-2, the J gene TRBJ1-2, with D perhaps matching TRBD1 (5 bases). This CDR3 comprises 15 residues. The germline V gene encodes CDR1 SGHTA and CDR2 FQGNSA. Written as DNA, the CDR3 is TGCGCCAGCAGCCAGGAGACCATGTCGAACAGGGGCTACACCTTC. This gives the protein CASSQETMSNRGYTF.

This clonotype was detected ten times or more. V and J are TRBV27 and TRBJ2-2; the D gene is possibly TRBD1 (6 bases). This CDR3 region has 15 residues. V lost 2 bases and J 5 bases, leaving 12 bases between the germline ends. Germline V gene data show CDR1 as MNHEY and CDR2 as SMNVEV (reference sequence). CDR3 residues: CASSLRATGTGELFF. The CDR3 coding sequence is TGTGCCAGCAGTTTACGAGCCACAGGGACCGGGGAGCTGTTTTTT.

The rearrangement joins TRBV29-1 to TRBJ2-5, with TRBD2 identical over 9 bases. The CDR3 consists of 13 residues. V dropped 8 bases and J dropped 5; count of bases not matched to a gene: 9. Germline V gives CDR1 SQVTM, CDR2 ANQGSEA. The CDR3 bases are TGCAGCCCGAGACTTCTAGCGGGGGAGACCCAGTACTTC. Its protein product is CSPRLLAGETQYF.

This chain links TRBV5-1 with TRBJ2-1, with D uncertain. Per the germline V gene, CDR1 is SGHRS and CDR2 is YFSETQ. The CDR3 is 16 residues long. V dropped 4 bases and J dropped 5 bases, with 19 bases sitting between them. The CDR3 sequence is CASSQISNTGNNEQFF. CDR3 nucleotide sequence: TGCGCCAGCAGCCAGATATCGAACACCGGCAACAATGAGCAGTTCTTC.

This chain uses TRBV7-2 with TRBJ2-7; 15 nucleotides match TRBD2. CDR1 and CDR2 (germline): SGHTA, FQGNSA. The CDR3 runs to 18 residues. The V and J ends lost 3 bases and 4 bases, in that order; junction bases with no gene match: 10. CDR3 amino acids: CASSFGGGLAGGIYEQYF. In DNA form, the CDR3 reads TGTGCCAGCAGCTTCGGGGGAGGACTAGCGGGGGGGATATACGAGCAGTACTTC.

This chain connects TRBV2 to TRBJ1-1, with D hard to call. The CDR3 is 13 residues long. Germline CDR1 reads SNHLY; CDR2 reads FYNNEI. The V and J ends lost 5 bases and 5 bases respectively, with 12 bases between them. DNA for the CDR3: TGTGCCAGCAGTTTGCGAGGCCTTACTGAAGCTTTCTTT. It encodes CASSLRGLTEAFF.

This clonotype was picked up a small number of times. V is TRBV30 and J is TRBJ1-4; D may be TRBD1 (6 bases). The germline V and J ends were trimmed by 0 bases and 5 bases, with 16 bases remaining between them. The CDR3 runs to 16 residues. In germline, CDR1 is GTSNPN, CDR2 SVGIG (reference sequence). CDR3 DNA: TGTGCCTGGAGTGTCGCGGGGGGCGGTGGAAATGAAAAACTGTTTTTT. Translated, it gives CAWSVAGGGGNEKLFF.

This clonotype occurred many times. This chain joins TRBV6-2 or TRBV6-3 and TRBJ1-5; D gene unclear. Germline values: CDR1 MNHEY, CDR2 SVGEGT. The V and J ends lost 0 bases and 5 bases respectively, with 5 bases between them. The CDR3 loop spans 13 amino acids. The CDR3 DNA sequence: TGTGCCAGCAGTTACTCTGGGGATCAGCCCCAGCATTTT. Translation gives CASSYSGDQPQHF.

This clonotype was counted many times. The rearrangement links TRBV19 to TRBJ2-1, with TRBD1 identical over 11 bases. CDR1 is LNHDA and CDR2 is SQIVND in the germline V gene (reference sequence). The CDR3 has 13 amino acids. V trimming: 11 bases; J trimming: 5 bases; junction bases outside the gene matches: 5. CDR3: CAASGQGDNEQFF. The CDR3 coding sequence is TGTGCCGCCTCGGGACAGGGGGACAATGAGCAGTTCTTC.

This clonotype appeared many times. The chain carries TRBV7-3 and TRBJ1-6, with 8 bases aligning to TRBD1. J gave up 7 bases and V 2 bases, and 4 bases lay outside the gene matches. Germline assignment: CDR1 SGHTA and CDR2 FQGTGA. The CDR3 consists of 15 residues. The CDR3 DNA is TGTGCCAGCAGCTTACACGGACAGGGCAATTCACCCCTCCACTTT. Translated: CASSLHGQGNSPLHF.

Details on this clonotype: This may be a read error, as it is one base from a much larger clone. The rearrangement joins TRBV10-3 to TRBJ2-7, with 7 bases matching TRBD1. Trimming at V came to 3 bases and at J to 1 base, leaving 15 bases not matched to a gene. Germline CDR1 is ENHRY and CDR2 is SYGVKD. The CDR3 has 18 residues. In DNA form, the CDR3 reads TGTGCCATCAGTGACGCTGGACAGGCTGAGGGACCGTCCTACGAGCAGTACTTC. This codes for CAISDAGQAEGPSYEQYF.

As to this clonotype: Mismatch with germline at one junction end may stem from a read error. The CDR3 loop is CASSYITGNNIF. CDR3 DNA sequence: TGTGCCAGCAGCTACATAACAGGAAACAACATATTC. The chain carries TRBV2 and TRBJ1-2, with a weak D call TRBD1 (5 bases). CDR1 SNHLY and CDR2 FYNNEI come from the germline V gene. There are 12 residues in the CDR3.

As for this clonotype: One end of the junction does not line up with germline, which may come from a read error. The J gene is TRBJ2-7, the V gene TRBV7-2, with D tentatively TRBD1 or TRBD2 (6 bases each). The CDR3 covers 13 residues. Germline lookup yields CDR1 SGHTA and CDR2 FQGNSA. In DNA, the CDR3 is TGTGCCAGCAGCCGAGGGGGGTTCCGGGCCTACGACTTC. Its translation: CASSRGGFRAYDF. Complete variable domain (other parts from reference TRBV7-2 and TRBJ2-7): GAGVSQSPSNKVTEKGKDVELRCDPISGHTALYWYRQSLGQGLEFLIYFQGNSAPDKSGLPSDRFSAERTGGSVSTLTIQRTQQEDSAVYLCASSRGGFRAYDFGPGTRLTVT.

The V gene is TRBV5-4, the J gene TRBJ2-1, with 8 bases fitting TRBD2. Trimming removed 3 bases from V and 3 bases from J; junction bases left unmatched: 14. This CDR3 has 18 amino acids. From germline, CDR1 is SGHNT and CDR2 YYREEE (reference sequence). The CDR3 here is CASSWPGPGGPVYNEQFF. Here the CDR3 DNA reads TGTGCCAGCAGCTGGCCGGGACCGGGGGGGCCTGTCTACAATGAGCAGTTCTTC.

This clonotype was counted at least ten times. A read error may account for a junction end that differs from germline. The rearrangement uses TRBV7-2 and TRBJ2-5; unclear D gene. CDR3 length equals 11 residues. Germline V lookup: CDR1 SGHTA, CDR2 FQGNSA. CDR3 coding DNA: TGTGCCAGCAGCTTCCAAGGGACCCAGTACTTC. This gives the protein CASSFQGTQYF. Full variable domain (remainder filled in from reference TRBV7-2 and TRBJ2-5): GAGVSQSPSNKVTEKGKDVELRCDPISGHTALYWYRQSLGQGLEFLIYFQGNSAPDKSGLPSDRFSAERTGGSVSTLTIQRTQQEDSAVYLCASSFQGTQYFGPGTRLLVL.

This chain connects TRBV5-1 to TRBJ1-4, with D perhaps matching TRBD1 (6 bases). Between the trimmed V and J ends, which lost 4 bases and 8 bases, there was a span of 21 bases. The germline gives CDR1 SGHRS, CDR2 YFSETQ. This CDR3 comprises 16 residues. The CDR3 loop is CASSHDRTTEREKLFF. The CDR3 nucleotides are TGCGCCAGCAGCCACGACAGGACAACAGAGAGAGAAAAACTGTTTTTT.

Details on this clonotype: Relative to the germline gene, one junction end is altered; a read error may explain this. V and J are TRBV5-1 and TRBJ2-7; 14 positions agree with TRBD2. In germline, CDR1 is SGHRS, CDR2 YFSETQ. This CDR3 has 18 residues. The CDR3 DNA sequence: TGTGCCAGCAGCAGAGCGACGGGACTAGCGGGGGATGTGTACGAGCAGTACTTC. This codes for CASSRATGLAGDVYEQYF.

V gene TRBV19 combines with J gene TRBJ2-5; TRBD2 agrees at 10 bases. CDR3 size: 16 residues. V trimming: 4 bases; J trimming: 1 base; junction bases outside the gene matches: 6. In germline, CDR1 is LNHDA, CDR2 SQIVND (reference sequence). CDR3: CASSTVAGGFQETQYF. In DNA, the CDR3 is TGTGCCAGTAGTACAGTAGCGGGGGGTTTCCAAGAGACCCAGTACTTC. Using reference TRBV19 and TRBJ2-5 for the parts outside the CDR3, the full variable domain is DGGITQSPKYLFRKEGQNVTLSCEQNLNHDAMYWYRQDPGQGLRLIYYSQIVNDFQKGDIAEGYSVSREKKESFPLTVTSAQKNPTAFYLCASSTVAGGFQETQYFGPGTRLLVL.